This is a list of T cell receptor beta chains from one sample in a study of T-cell reconstitution after alpha-beta-depleted transplantation in children. TCRdb passed the PCR reads through MiXCR, listing each CDR3 protein once. The sample holds hundreds of thousands of distinct CDR3 sequences, about 11% seen once. The sequencing used PBMCs from the stem cell graft donor, collected from the stem cell graft. The receptors were sampled from a human donor who donated a stem cell graft to a child with acute myeloid leukemia. Both conserved end residues are part of each CDR3. A D gene is named only where the DNA matches it firmly. Expanded clones get a size class; other rows say once, few or many, or leave the size out.

TRBV6-1	many	TRBD1	TRBJ2-3	CASRNQGAKTDTQYF	TGTGCCAGCAGGAACCAGGGGGCTAAAACAGATACGCAGTATTTT
TRBV7-3	few	.	TRBJ2-1	CASSPSGWGEQFF	TGTGCCAGCAGCCCCTCAGGATGGGGTGAGCAGTTCTTC
TRBV6-5	many	TRBD1	TRBJ2-3	CASSNLGQGNTDTQYF	TGTGCCAGCAGTAACCTAGGACAGGGAAACACAGATACGCAGTATTTT
TRBV6-4	.	TRBD2	TRBJ2-7	CASSDGTSGNYEQYF	TGTGCCAGCAGTGACGGAACTAGCGGGAACTACGAGCAGTACTTC
TRBV12-3/TRBV12-4	.	.	TRBJ2-6	CASNPSTVGANVLTF	TGTGCCAGCAACCCATCCACCGTTGGAGCCAACGTCCTGACTTTC
TRBV5-8	.	.	TRBJ2-1	CASSPDRGLPHNEQFF	TGTGCCAGCAGCCCGGATCGGGGACTCCCTCACAATGAGCAGTTCTTC
TRBV29-1	.	TRBD2	TRBJ2-3	CSGGGLLGTDTQYF	TGCAGCGGGGGGGGACTATTGGGCACAGATACGCAGTATTTT
TRBV4-3	.	TRBD2	TRBJ2-2	CASSPGTSANTGELFF	TGCGCCAGCAGCCCGGGGACTAGCGCTAACACCGGGGAGCTGTTTTTT
TRBV20-1	few	.	TRBJ2-1	CSARDQDEQFF	TGCAGTGCTAGAGATCAGGATGAGCAGTTCTTC
TRBV20-1	few	TRBD2	TRBJ2-2	CSATRLAGGEGELFF	TGCAGTGCCACCAGACTAGCGGGAGGGGAGGGGGAGCTGTTTTTT
TRBV30	.	.	TRBJ2-7	CAWASRMANSYEQYF	TGTGCCTGGGCTTCAAGAATGGCTAACTCCTACGAGCAGTACTTC
TRBV15	.	.	TRBJ2-3	CATSRDKTFWGTDTQYF	TGTGCCACCAGCAGAGATAAGACCTTTTGGGGCACAGATACGCAGTATTTT
TRBV6-6	few	TRBD1	TRBJ1-1	CASSYSLGTANTEAFF	TGTGCCAGCAGTTACTCGTTAGGGACAGCGAACACTGAAGCTTTCTTT
TRBV6-2/TRBV6-3	few	TRBD2	TRBJ2-7	CASSSYPSGPHAYF	TGTGCCAGCAGTTCCTACCCTAGCGGGCCTCATGCATACTTC
TRBV29-1	.	TRBD2	TRBJ2-1	CSVSGRLYNEQFF	TGCAGCGTTAGCGGGAGGCTGTACAATGAGCAGTTCTTC
TRBV5-1	.	.	TRBJ2-3	CASSVFSGAGTDTQYF	TGCGCCAGCAGCGTGTTCTCAGGGGCCGGCACAGATACGCAGTATTTT
TRBV27	.	.	TRBJ1-5	CASSFGGVGDQPQHF	TGTGCCAGCAGTTTCGGGGGGGTTGGGGATCAGCCCCAGCATTTT
TRBV13	.	TRBD2	TRBJ2-7	CASSLVAGGLPYEQYF	TGTGCCAGCAGCTTAGTTGCGGGAGGGCTCCCCTACGAGCAGTACTTC
TRBV12-3/TRBV12-4	many	.	TRBJ2-7	CASSPKQGLLSYEQYF	TGTGCCAGCAGTCCAAAACAGGGACTTCTATCCTACGAGCAGTACTTC
TRBV18	few	.	TRBJ2-3	CASSPLGGPSTDTQYF	TGTGCCAGCTCACCACTGGGCGGGCCGAGCACAGATACGCAGTATTTT
TRBV25-1	many	.	TRBJ2-3	CASSAGGRTSTDTQYF	TGTGCCAGCAGCGCCGGGGGGCGGACTAGCACAGATACGCAGTATTTT
TRBV7-8	many	.	TRBJ2-7	CASSFRDGYEQYF	TGTGCCAGCAGCTTCCGGGACGGGTACGAGCAGTACTTC
TRBV27	few	TRBD2	TRBJ2-1	CASSSYGLAGDNEQFF	TGTGCCAGCAGTTCTTACGGACTAGCGGGAGACAATGAGCAGTTCTTC
TRBV19	.	.	TRBJ2-1	CASSIKGGNEQFF	TGTGCCAGTAGTATAAAGGGCGGCAATGAGCAGTTCTTC
TRBV11-2	.	TRBD1	TRBJ1-6	CASSSQTGANSPLHF	TGTGCCAGCAGCTCCCAGACAGGGGCTAATTCACCCCTCCACTTT
TRBV7-2	few	.	TRBJ2-7	CASSLHHYEQYF	TGTGCCAGCAGCCTACACCACTACGAGCAGTACTTC
TRBV11-2	.	TRBD1	TRBJ1-1	CASSSRFQGATEAFF	TGTGCCAGCAGCTCCCGCTTCCAGGGGGCCACTGAAGCTTTCTTT
TRBV3-1	few	.	TRBJ2-1	CASSQVNYEQFF	TGTGCCAGCAGCCAAGTTAACTATGAGCAGTTCTTC
TRBV7-4	.	.	TRBJ1-2	CASSLARRGGRNGYTF	TGTGCCAGCAGCTTAGCCAGGCGGGGCGGTCGGAATGGCTACACCTTC
TRBV5-1	.	.	TRBJ1-4	CASGLAGREKLFF	TGCGCCAGCGGCCTTGCGGGTCGGGAAAAACTGTTTTTT
TRBV25-1	many	TRBD1	TRBJ2-7	CASSGQGQGRHEQYF	TGTGCCAGCAGTGGACAAGGACAGGGGAGGCACGAGCAGTACTTC
TRBV24-1	few	.	TRBJ2-2	CATKGGGAGELFF	TGTGCCACCAAAGGAGGGGGGGCCGGGGAGCTGTTTTTT
TRBV29-1	.	.	TRBJ2-3	CSVSTAPDTQYF	TGCAGCGTTTCGACTGCCCCAGATACGCAGTATTTT
TRBV30	few	.	TRBJ2-3	CAWRHRGGVGTDTQYF	TGTGCCTGGAGACACAGGGGGGGGGTAGGCACAGATACGCAGTATTTT
TRBV12-3/TRBV12-4	few	TRBD1	TRBJ1-6	CASSLTGAGNSPLHF	TGTGCCAGCAGTCTTACAGGGGCGGGTAATTCACCCCTCCACTTT
TRBV6-2/TRBV6-3	few	TRBD2	TRBJ2-1	CASSYSLLSGSTYNEQFF	TGTGCCAGCAGTTATTCCCTCCTTAGCGGGAGTACGTACAATGAGCAGTTCTTC
TRBV6-6	many	.	TRBJ2-7	CASRTVSYEQYF	TGTGCCAGCAGGACAGTGTCCTACGAGCAGTACTTC
TRBV4-2	few	.	TRBJ2-3	CASSQEAPSNSETDTQYF	TGTGCCAGCAGCCAAGAAGCGCCGAGTAATAGCGAAACAGATACGCAGTATTTT
TRBV11-2	.	TRBD2	TRBJ2-1	CASNPSGSRAYNEQFF	TGTGCCAGCAACCCTAGCGGGAGTAGGGCCTACAATGAGCAGTTCTTC
TRBV29-1	many	TRBD1	TRBJ2-2	CSVAQGRTGELFF	TGCAGCGTTGCACAGGGGAGAACCGGGGAGCTGTTTTTT
TRBV25-1	few	TRBD1	TRBJ1-1	CASLRDRGPRTEAFF	TGTGCCAGCCTTCGAGACAGGGGGCCTCGGACTGAAGCTTTCTTT
TRBV28	.	TRBD1	TRBJ1-1	CASSLRQGARTEAFF	TGTGCCAGCAGTTTGCGACAGGGGGCTCGCACTGAAGCTTTCTTT
TRBV5-8	many	.	TRBJ1-5	CASSLGSLGRELYSNQPQHF	TGTGCCAGCAGCTTGGGGTCCTTGGGCAGGGAACTATATAGCAATCAGCCCCAGCATTTT
TRBV10-3	few	TRBD2	TRBJ2-3	CAIDLSGSGDTQYF	TGTGCCATCGATTTGAGCGGGAGTGGAGATACGCAGTATTTT
TRBV29-1	few	.	TRBJ2-7	CSVARPDSPYEQYF	TGCAGCGTCGCACGGCCCGACAGCCCCTACGAGCAGTACTTC
TRBV12-3/TRBV12-4	.	.	TRBJ2-4	CASSPRGVAKNIQYF	TGTGCCAGCAGCCCCAGGGGGGTTGCCAAAAACATTCAGTACTTC
TRBV21-1	many	.	TRBJ2-1	CASPEGNRRSSYNEQFF	TGTGCCAGCCCCGAGGGCAACCGAAGGAGCTCCTACAATGAGCAGTTCTTC
TRBV29-1	few	TRBD2	TRBJ2-2	CSVEVPSGRLNTGELFF	TGCAGCGTTGAAGTACCTAGCGGGAGGCTGAACACCGGGGAGCTGTTTTTT
TRBV15	.	.	TRBJ2-3	CATSREGGVFGTDTQYF	TGTGCCACCAGCAGAGAGGGGGGTGTGTTTGGCACAGATACGCAGTATTTT
TRBV12-3/TRBV12-4	few	.	TRBJ2-7	CASSLGGPGRTEQYF	TGTGCCAGCAGTTTAGGTGGACCTGGGCGGACCGAGCAGTACTTC
TRBV6-2/TRBV6-3	many	TRBD2	TRBJ2-3	CASSYQAGGRRTDTQYF	TGTGCCAGCAGTTACCAAGCGGGAGGCCGGCGGACAGATACGCAGTATTTT
TRBV29-1	many	TRBD2	TRBJ2-3	CSVAGTGGPADTQYF	TGCAGCGTGGCCGGGACGGGAGGGCCGGCAGATACGCAGTATTTT
TRBV12-3/TRBV12-4	many	.	TRBJ1-1	CASSLLRDTEAFF	TGTGCCAGCAGTCTCCTCCGGGACACTGAAGCTTTCTTT
TRBV6-5	.	.	TRBJ2-1	CASSSGIGSRNEQFF	TGTGCCAGCAGCTCGGGTATAGGGTCTCGCAATGAGCAGTTCTTC
TRBV12-3/TRBV12-4	many	.	TRBJ1-5	CASSRTPGNQPQHF	TGTGCCAGCAGCCGGACACCGGGCAATCAGCCCCAGCATTTT
TRBV28	many	.	TRBJ2-3	CASSLYLGTQYF	TGTGCCAGCAGTTTATACCTGGGTACGCAGTATTTT
TRBV18	.	.	TRBJ2-1	CASSPWTKDEQFF	TGTGCCAGCTCACCGTGGACTAAGGATGAGCAGTTCTTC
TRBV20-1	few	.	TRBJ2-1	CSAPNYGPSSYNEQFF	TGCAGTGCTCCCAATTACGGACCCAGCTCCTACAATGAGCAGTTCTTC
TRBV20-1	.	.	TRBJ2-7	CSARAPAYYEQYF	TGCAGTGCTAGAGCCCCGGCGTACTACGAGCAGTACTTC
TRBV7-2	few	.	TRBJ2-5	CASSLERVTQYF	TGTGCCAGCAGCTTAGAAAGGGTAACCCAGTACTTC